This T cell receptor (beta chain) was obtained from a study of blood T cell repertoires in COVID-19. Looking at the study overall: Acute and convalescent COVID-19 samples came from the United States, Italy and Spain. Nucleic acid was either cDNA or gDNA, and it came from T cells, B-cell-depleted T cells, or PBMCs.

Germline lookup yields CDR1 WNHNN and CDR2 SYGVQD (reference sequence). V lost 0 bases, J lost 0 bases, and 4 bases stayed unmatched. This CDR3 is built from 16 residues. Source study methods: For nucleated cells, counts were estimated from reference gene primer amplification. Profiling relied on immunoSEQ multiplex PCR, and the TCRdb table lists in-frame clones only, not all of them. From that table come the V and J calls and clone size; the DNA was used to work out D and trimming. The data contain about 53,000 clones, more than 75% of them singletons. The source of this sequence is a man aged 45-65 years with acute or convalescent COVID-19. V and J are TRBV10-1 and TRBJ1-1, with 7 bases that match TRBD1. Sequencing was performed on peripheral blood. The CDR3 sequence is CASSESPQGMNTEAFF. Written as DNA, the CDR3 is TGCGCCAGCAGTGAGTCGCCACAGGGGATGAACACTGAAGCTTTCTTT.